This T cell receptor (beta chain) stems from a study of T cells in localized non-small cell lung cancer. It was adjacent lung free of atypia that was taken, at least 2 cm from the tumor margin. The assay was immunoSEQ multiplex PCR, and TCRdb's table has in-frame clones only and misses some. The profile shows around 1,800 clones, less than 25% of them singletons. Overall study results and limits: For the top 100 tumor clones, a median roughly 56 also appeared in adjacent lung. Elevated blood T cell density was associated with longer overall survival. The tumor had only one region sequenced, so heterogeneity remains possible.

V dropped 0 bases and J dropped 5; count of bases not matched to a gene: 5. The CDR3 covers 16 residues. Germline V gene lookup returns CDR1 SGDLS and CDR2 YYNGEE. This clone is classed as hyperexpanded. No antigen is known for it. The sequencing used normal lung tissue next to the tumor, collected before any cancer treatment. The TCR comes from a male donor at least 60 years old with stage II squamous cell lung carcinoma. V and J are TRBV9 and TRBJ2-2; 9 nucleotides agree with TRBD2. The CDR3 sequence is CASSVEAAGGTGELFF. The CDR3 region has the DNA TGTGCCAGCAGCGTAGAGGCAGCGGGAGGTACCGGGGAGCTGTTTTTT.